This T cell receptor (beta chain) was captured by sequencing in a study of shared clonotypes between healthy human individuals. Study-level information: Two women and a few men aged 18 to 49 served as donors. Findings and limits, study-wide: Blood was the sole source, and tissue repertoires probably differ.

Germline loops: CDR1 SGHDT, CDR2 YYEEEE. The CDR3 spans 14 residues. V lost 5 bases and J 4 bases, leaving 13 bases between the germline ends. A note on this clone: Its antigen remains unidentified.

Everyone who donated was a Caucasian adult who lived in Nashville, Tennessee. Every subset had its genomic DNA shared out evenly among several immunoSEQ plates. Assay used: immunoSEQ multiplex PCR; TCRdb lists only in-frame clones, some missing. The data contain about half a million clones, approximately 80% of them singletons. The clonotype comes from a woman aged 40 to 50 in good health. Some clones in this sample may be carry-over from other donors' samples. The chain carries TRBV5-6 and TRBJ2-1, with D perhaps being TRBD1 or TRBD2 (5 bases each). Specimen: PBMCs. The CDR3 sequence: CASRRRDVYNEQFF. CDR3 bases: TGTGCCAGCAGACGCCGGGACGTGTACAATGAGCAGTTCTTC.